Below, one TCR beta chain is given with its context. This record comes from a study of monozygotic twins with inflammatory bowel disease. TCRdb reprocessed the 5' RACE reads and stores each CDR3 protein as one record, lacking DNA. Its table records under 200,000 distinct CDR3 sequences. The CDR3 loop spans 17 amino acids. Germline V lookup: CDR1 SGHTA, CDR2 FQGTGA. V usage is TRBV7-3 and J usage is TRBJ1-2; TCRdb lists TRBD1, though no DNA is available to test this call. The sequencing sample was made of blood. The source of this sequence is a human donor with ulcerative colitis or Crohn's disease, or a healthy co-twin of an affected twin (not recorded which). This CDR3 is CASSLLGGRTPNYGYTF.